The 12 T cell receptor beta chains listed next were all sequenced from one sample in a study of CD8+CD57+ T cells in acquired aplastic anemia. Profiling that covered TCR beta VDJ and CDR3 relied on genomic DNA as its template. TCRdb reanalysed the reads using MiXCR and keeps one entry per CDR3 protein. Of just over 150,000 distinct CDR3 sequences in the sample, less than 50% were seen once. Patients chosen for sequencing had CD8+CD57+ cells that had expanded, as shown by flow cytometry. Sequencing input: sorted CD4+, CD8+, or CD8+CD57+ T cells (not recorded which) from PBMCs. These receptor sequences come from a human donor with aplastic anemia.

This clonotype was recorded at least ten times. The chain links TRBV10-2 to TRBJ2-7, with a weak D call TRBD1 (8 bases). Per germline, CDR1 WSHSY and CDR2 SAAADI. This CDR3 is built from 14 residues. Trimming took 7 bases from V and 4 from J, leaving 17 bases between them. The CDR3 loop is CASTTGGEFYEQYF. The CDR3 nucleotides are TGCGCCAGCACAACAGGGGGGGAGTTTTACGAGCAGTACTTC.

The CDR3 here is CASSSSVQRGGGDTDTQYF. The CDR3 nucleotides are TGTGCCAGCAGCTCTAGTGTCCAGCGGGGGGGCGGCGACACAGATACGCAGTATTTT. The chain has TRBV7-1 and TRBJ2-3; 10 bases line up with TRBD2. TRBV7-1 is filed as an ORF, its function uncertain. The CDR3 runs 19 residues. After removal of 3 bases from V and 2 bases from J, the junction contained 14 bases not matched to a gene.

The chain employs TRBV20-1 and TRBJ2-2; no clear D gene. Germline V gives CDR1 DFQATT, CDR2 SNEGSKA (reference sequence). V was cut by 4 bases and J by 4 bases, with 10 bases left in between. The CDR3 extends over 13 amino acids. CDR3: CSATNPRTGELFF. For the CDR3, the DNA is TGCAGTGCTACGAACCCACGCACCGGGGAGCTGTTTTTT.

About this clonotype: A much larger clonotype is one base distant, so this may be a read error. The rearrangement links TRBV5-4 to TRBJ2-7; D unclear. Germline V gene data show CDR1 as SGHNT and CDR2 as YYREEE (reference sequence). The CDR3 totals 14 residues. Between the trimmed V and J ends, which lost 1 base and 10 bases, there was a span of 18 bases. This CDR3 reads CASSLRTELRDQYF. CDR3 nucleotides: TGTGCCAGCAGCTTGAGGACGGAACTACGAGACCAGTACTTC.

This sequence joins TRBV20-1 and TRBJ1-2; perhaps TRBD1 as D (5 bases). V dropped 4 bases and J dropped 3 bases, with 9 bases sitting between them. This CDR3 is built from 12 residues. CDR1 is DFQATT, CDR2 SNEGSKA, per germline (reference sequence). CDR3 nucleotides: TGCAGTGCTACCGCGACAGACTATGGCTACACCTTC. Protein product: CSATATDYGYTF.

The CDR3 nucleotides read TGTGCCAGCAGTGACTCCCTGCTTAGGAGCTACGAGCAGTACTTC. It codes for CASSDSLLRSYEQYF. This chain links TRBV2 with TRBJ2-7; no clear D. The V and J ends lost 3 bases and 3 bases respectively, with 15 bases between them. This CDR3 has 15 amino acids. In germline, CDR1 is SNHLY, CDR2 FYNNEI.

The count of this clonotype is one. This chain uses TRBV5-4 with TRBJ2-7; 12 bases agree with TRBD2. This CDR3 is built from 18 residues. Trimming removed 3 bases from V and 2 bases from J; junction bases left unmatched: 12. Per the germline V gene, CDR1 is SGHNT and CDR2 is YYREEE (reference sequence). CDR3 sequence: CASSSLWTSGILAYEQYF. CDR3 in DNA: TGTGCCAGCAGCTCGCTCTGGACTAGCGGGATCCTCGCCTACGAGCAGTACTTC.

The chain uses TRBV9 and TRBJ2-1, with D maybe TRBD1 (6 bases). CDR3 length: 14 amino acids. Germline CDR1 and CDR2: SGDLS and YYNGEE. V shed 2 bases and J shed 6 bases, with 12 bases lying between them. The CDR3 loop is CASSVQGSSNEQFF. CDR3 in DNA: TGTGCCAGCAGCGTCCAGGGGAGTAGCAATGAGCAGTTCTTC.

This clonotype was counted many times. The chain has TRBV14 and TRBJ1-2, with D possibly matching TRBD1 (5 bases). The ends were cut back, 9 bases at V and 5 bases at J, with 16 bases in the middle. This CDR3 is 13 amino acids long. Germline V gives CDR1 SGHDN, CDR2 FVKESK. CDR3 region: CASRYSAGYGYTF. CDR3 nucleotides: TGTGCCAGTCGATATTCGGCAGGGTATGGCTACACCTTC.

The chain carries TRBV5-4 and TRBJ1-5, with D possibly TRBD1 on 5 matching bases. The germline V and J ends were trimmed by 4 bases and 1 base, with 12 bases remaining between them. Germline CDR1 is SGHNT and CDR2 is YYREEE (reference sequence). This CDR3 has 15 residues. CDR3 sequence reads: CASSSWGNSNQPQHF. DNA for the CDR3: TGTGCCAGCAGCAGTTGGGGGAACAGCAATCAGCCCCAGCATTTT.

This rearrangement joins TRBV29-1 to TRBJ1-4; the D is unclear. The CDR3 spans 13 residues. V was pared by 5 bases and J by 7 bases, with 14 bases between. The germline gives CDR1 SQVTM, CDR2 ANQGSEA. CDR3 in amino acids: CSVRQPSVEKLFF. In DNA form, the CDR3 reads TGCAGCGTTCGACAACCCTCAGTTGAAAAACTGTTTTTT. Together with reference TRBV29-1 and TRBJ1-4, the CDR3 gives the full variable domain: SAVISQKPSRDICQRGTSLTIQCQVDSQVTMMFWYRQQPGQSLTLIATANQGSEATYESGFVIDKFPISRPNLTFSTLTVSNMSPEDSSIYLCSVRQPSVEKLFFGSGTQLSVL.

This clonotype was seen more than once but under ten times. The chain has TRBV25-1 and TRBJ2-5; D is possibly TRBD1 (6 bases). The V end was cut by 2 bases, the J end by 1 base, with 14 bases between. CDR3 size: 16 residues. Looked up from germline, CDR1 is MGHDK and CDR2 is SYGVNS. Written as DNA, the CDR3 is TGTGCCAGCAGTGAACGAGGTAAAGGGGGCCAAGAGACCCAGTACTTC. Protein sequence: CASSERGKGGQETQYF.